Listed here are 26 T cell receptor beta chains from one sample, sequenced in a study of human T cells and chemical hapten exposure. Time point of the sample: pre-sensitization, week 0. Treatment reported: therapeutic diphenylcyclopropenone sensitization with weekly scalp DPC. TCRdb independently ran MiXCR on the RACE reads; one entry per CDR3 protein. This sample has about 40,000 distinct CDR3 sequences, with under 12% found just once. The sample here was whole blood, taken in connection with sensitization to the hapten diphenylcyclopropenone (DPC). The receptors come from a man aged 30-40 years with alopecia areata. Some clones in this sample may be carry-over from other donors' samples.

This chain joins TRBV5-5 and TRBJ2-3; D uncertain. The germline V gene encodes CDR1 SGHKS and CDR2 YYEKEE (reference sequence). The length of the CDR3 is 14 residues. The ends were cut back, 4 bases at V and 5 bases at J, with 14 bases in the middle. The CDR3, as DNA: TGTGCCAGCAGCACGGCCCCGCACGGAGATACGCAGTATTTT. Amino acids: CASSTAPHGDTQYF.

A few counts support this clonotype. The gene calls are TRBV20-1 and TRBJ1-6; D not resolved. Germline values: CDR1 DFQATT, CDR2 SNEGSKA (reference sequence). This CDR3 has 16 residues. With 5 bases removed from V and 8 bases from J, the gap between germline ends came to 22 bases. The CDR3 here is CSAPRAGLFRDSPLHF. CDR3 bases: TGCAGTGCTCCCCGGGCCGGACTATTTCGAGATTCACCCCTCCACTTT.

This clonotype was recorded at least ten times. This sequence joins TRBV11-2 and TRBJ1-2, with D perhaps matching TRBD1 (5 bases). The CDR3 has 17 residues. Germline V gives CDR1 SGHAT, CDR2 FQNNGV. With 4 bases removed from V and 5 bases from J, the gap between germline ends came to 23 bases. The CDR3 DNA reads as TGTGCCAGCAGCTACCGAGCCCTAGCGCTCAGGGAGTATGGCTACACCTTC. Translated: CASSYRALALREYGYTF.

This clonotype has just a few counts. The rearrangement joins TRBV29-1 to TRBJ1-2, with 7 bases that match TRBD1. CDR1 SQVTM and CDR2 ANQGSEA come from the germline V gene. The length of the CDR3 is 14 residues. V lost 6 bases and J lost 3; bases outside the gene matches: 10. CDR3 protein: CSVGGTEKHYGYTF. DNA of the CDR3: TGCAGCGTAGGTGGGACAGAGAAGCACTATGGCTACACCTTC. Together with reference TRBV29-1 and TRBJ1-2, the CDR3 gives the full variable domain: SAVISQKPSRDICQRGTSLTIQCQVDSQVTMMFWYRQQPGQSLTLIATANQGSEATYESGFVIDKFPISRPNLTFSTLTVSNMSPEDSSIYLCSVGGTEKHYGYTFGSGTRLTVV.

This clonotype was picked up many times. The chain recombines TRBV20-1 with TRBJ2-7, with TRBD1 identical over 8 bases. Trimming removed 6 bases from V and 3 bases from J; junction bases left unmatched: 10. The germline V gene has CDR1 DFQATT and CDR2 SNEGSKA (reference sequence). There are 14 residues in the CDR3. CDR3 DNA sequence: TGCAGTGCGAGTGGGACAGGTTTTAACTACGAGCAGTACTTC. Translated, it gives CSASGTGFNYEQYF.

This clonotype came up a few times. V is TRBV7-9 and J is TRBJ1-2; no clear D. Trimming left V 2 bases short and J 3 bases short, with 13 bases between. Germline CDR1 and CDR2: SEHNR and FQNEAQ (reference sequence). There are 15 residues in the CDR3. This chain's CDR3 is CASSLSRGRDYGYTF. In nucleotides, the CDR3 is TGTGCCAGCAGCTTAAGCCGTGGCCGAGACTATGGCTACACCTTC.

This clonotype was seen repeatedly, ten times or more. The chain couples TRBV6-2 or TRBV6-3 to TRBJ2-1, with no clear D. The CDR3 consists of 14 residues. Germline V gene lookup returns CDR1 MNHEY and CDR2 SVGEGT. With 5 bases removed from V and 7 bases from J, the gap between germline ends came to 15 bases. CDR3 loop: CASSSGYLRNEQFF. The CDR3 coding sequence is TGTGCCAGCAGTAGTGGATACTTGCGGAATGAGCAGTTCTTC.

The V call is TRBV11-2, the J call TRBJ1-2; tentative D call: TRBD1 (6 bases). V was cut by 3 bases and J by 3 bases, with 14 bases left in between. The CDR3 totals 15 residues. Germline CDR1 reads SGHAT; CDR2 reads FQNNGV. For the CDR3, the DNA is TGTGCCAGCAGCTTGCGGGGGCGGCCGGACTATGGCTACACCTTC. Protein product: CASSLRGRPDYGYTF.

CDR3 residues: CATSRDPAGSTDTQYF. DNA of the CDR3: TGTGCCACCAGCAGAGATCCGGCGGGAAGCACAGATACGCAGTATTTT. The J gene is TRBJ2-3, the V gene TRBV15; D is possibly TRBD2 (6 bases). Germline V lookup: CDR1 LNHNV, CDR2 YYDKDF (reference sequence). This CDR3 has 16 residues. The V end was cut by 0 bases, the J end by 0 bases, with 10 bases between.

The chain links TRBV10-3 to TRBJ2-6; tentative D call: TRBD2 (6 bases). CDR3 size: 16 residues. V was clipped by 4 bases and J by 2 bases, with 12 bases between them. Germline V gene data show CDR1 as ENHRY and CDR2 as SYGVKD. The CDR3 loop reads CAISGGEVTGANVLTF. In DNA form, the CDR3 reads TGTGCCATCAGTGGAGGGGAGGTCACTGGGGCCAACGTCCTGACTTTC.

This clonotype was recorded many times. CDR3 amino acids: CASREGARNEQFF. CDR3 coding DNA: TGTGCCAGCCGGGAGGGGGCGCGGAATGAGCAGTTCTTC. The chain recombines TRBV12-3 or TRBV12-4 with TRBJ2-1; D may be TRBD2 (8 bases). Trimming took 8 bases from V and 7 from J, leaving 15 bases between them. The CDR3 length is 13 residues.

This chain connects TRBV3-1 to TRBJ2-7, with 12 bases identical to TRBD2. Germline V gene sequence: CDR1 LGHDT, CDR2 YNNKEL (reference sequence). The CDR3 runs to 15 residues. With 5 bases clipped from V and 6 bases from J, the junction kept 8 bases outside the gene matches. Here the CDR3 reads CASSARTSGTVEQYF. For the CDR3, the DNA is TGTGCCAGCAGCGCCCGGACTAGCGGGACCGTCGAGCAGTACTTC.

The chain has TRBV29-1 and TRBJ2-7; D is uncertain. Looked up from germline, CDR1 is SQVTM and CDR2 is ANQGSEA. V was trimmed by 4 bases and J by 4 bases, leaving 5 bases between them. The CDR3 length is 10 residues. The CDR3, as DNA: TGCAGCGTTGTTCTGTACGAGCAGTACGTC. It yields the protein CSVVLYEQYV.

This clonotype was observed a handful of times. V usage is TRBV9 and J usage is TRBJ1-3, with D possibly TRBD1 on 5 matching bases. This CDR3 contains 15 residues. The V gene lost 2 bases and the J gene lost 5 bases, with 14 bases spanning the gap. Germline V CDR1 and CDR2: SGDLS, YYNGEE. CDR3 residues: CASSVYRDGRNTIYF. The DNA for the CDR3 is TGTGCCAGCAGCGTTTACCGGGACGGAAGAAACACCATATATTTT.

Ten or more counts support this clonotype. The genes are TRBV4-1 and TRBJ2-2; maybe TRBD1 (5 bases). With 1 base removed from V and 6 bases from J, the gap between germline ends came to 15 bases. This CDR3 is built from 16 residues. In germline, CDR1 is MGHRA, CDR2 YSYEKL. CDR3: CASSQAHLIGAGELFF. In DNA form, the CDR3 reads TGCGCCAGCAGCCAAGCCCACTTAATAGGGGCCGGGGAGCTGTTTTTT.

The rearrangement uses TRBV7-9 and TRBJ1-1; D is ambiguous. Germline V CDR1 and CDR2: SEHNR, FQNEAQ (reference sequence). The CDR3 is made up of 13 amino acids. Trimming shortened V by 4 bases and J by 5 bases, and 11 bases separated the two germline ends. Written as DNA, the CDR3 is TGTGCCAGCAGCTACTCTACGGCAACTGAAGCTTTCTTT. Protein: CASSYSTATEAFF.

This clonotype appeared many times. This chain uses TRBV7-8 with TRBJ2-1; no clear D gene. This CDR3 comprises 17 residues. Between the trimmed V and J ends, which lost 2 bases and 0 bases, there was a span of 14 bases. CDR1 SGHVS and CDR2 FQNEAQ come from the germline V gene. CDR3 sequence (DNA): TGTGCCAGCAGCTTATTTTTGGTGGGGTCCTCCTACAATGAGCAGTTCTTC. Amino acids: CASSLFLVGSSYNEQFF.

This clonotype was counted only a few times. J is TRBJ2-1 and V is TRBV20-1; 10 bases match TRBD2. Germline V CDR1 and CDR2: DFQATT, SNEGSKA (reference sequence). J gave up 5 bases and V 7 bases, and 8 bases lay outside the gene matches. The CDR3 covers 14 residues. CDR3 bases: TGCAGTGTCGATCTAGCGGGAGTGGACAATGAGCAGTTCTTC. This codes for CSVDLAGVDNEQFF.

This clonotype was detected a few times. The chain carries TRBV29-1 and TRBJ1-1, with D possibly matching TRBD1 (6 bases). Per germline, CDR1 SQVTM and CDR2 ANQGSEA. The CDR3 has 13 amino acids. V was shortened by 7 bases and J by 11 bases, with 23 bases between the two germline ends. CDR3 bases: TGCAGCGGGTCGAAAGGGGGAATCGGAGAGGCTTTCTTT. Its translation: CSGSKGGIGEAFF. The full variable domain, its missing parts supplied by reference TRBV29-1 and TRBJ1-1, is SAVISQKPSRDICQRGTSLTIQCQVDSQVTMMFWYRQQPGQSLTLIATANQGSEATYESGFVIDKFPISRPNLTFSTLTVSNMSPEDSSIYLCSGSKGGIGEAFFGQGTRLTVV.

The V gene is TRBV29-1, the J gene TRBJ2-1; 15 bases are shared with TRBD2. This CDR3 is 16 amino acids long. With V trimmed by 7 bases and J by 10 bases, 14 bases remained unmatched. Germline CDR1 and CDR2: SQVTM and ANQGSEA. The CDR3 is CSANLGLAGGRSEQFF. CDR3 coding DNA: TGCAGCGCAAACCTAGGACTAGCGGGGGGGCGGAGCGAGCAGTTCTTC.

The CDR3 region has the DNA TGTGCCAGCCGACTAGCGGGACACACAGATACGCAGTATTTT. This gives the protein CASRLAGHTDTQYF. The V call is TRBV2, the J call TRBJ2-3; TRBD2 aligns across 11 bases. The V segment lost 8 bases and the J segment 2 bases; nucleotides outside the gene matches: 3. Per germline, CDR1 SNHLY and CDR2 FYNNEI. CDR3 size: 14 residues.

In this sample, this clonotype turned up many times. The V call is TRBV19, the J call TRBJ1-5; D is uncertain. This CDR3 has 16 amino acids. CDR1 LNHDA and CDR2 SQIVND come from the germline V gene (reference sequence). The V and J ends lost 4 bases and 0 bases respectively, with 13 bases between them. The CDR3 DNA reads TGTGCCAGTAGTAGACAAAGGCAGGTTAGCAATCAGCCCCAGCATTTT. This encodes CASSRQRQVSNQPQHF.

This clonotype was found many times. J is TRBJ2-2 and V is TRBV12-5, with unresolved D. Germline CDR1 reads LGHNT; CDR2 reads FRNRAP. This CDR3 contains 14 residues. The V and J ends lost 1 base and 4 bases respectively, with 7 bases between them. CDR3 amino acids: CASGLGRVTGELFF. The CDR3, as DNA: TGTGCTAGTGGTTTGGGCCGGGTCACCGGGGAGCTGTTTTTT.

This clonotype came up a few times. The rearrangement joins TRBV3-1 to TRBJ2-1; 13 nucleotides align to TRBD2. Trimming removed 4 bases from V and 3 bases from J; junction bases left unmatched: 3. The CDR3 length is 16 residues. Germline CDR1 and CDR2: LGHDT and YNNKEL (reference sequence). The CDR3 loop reads CASSRGTSGIYNEQFF. The CDR3 DNA reads TGTGCCAGCAGCCGGGGGACTAGCGGGATCTACAATGAGCAGTTCTTC.

This clonotype was seen many times. The chain couples TRBV6-6 to TRBJ2-7; TRBD2 is a possible D gene (6 bases). From germline, CDR1 is MNHNY and CDR2 SVGAGI (reference sequence). The germline V and J ends were trimmed by 2 bases and 1 base, with 12 bases remaining between them. This CDR3 is built from 15 residues. The CDR3 region has the DNA TGTGCCAGCAGTTACGGGACTCTCGCGTCCTACGAGCAGTACGTC. It is translated as CASSYGTLASYEQYV.

V gene TRBV28 combines with J gene TRBJ2-5; 11 nucleotides agree with TRBD2. Per the germline V gene, CDR1 is MDHEN and CDR2 is SYDVKM. Trimming cost V 7 bases and J 5 bases; bases outside gene matches: 6. The CDR3 is 14 residues long. The CDR3 DNA follows: TGTGCCAGCACCCTTAGCGGGAGGGCGGAGACCCAGTACTTC. It codes for CASTLSGRAETQYF. The full variable domain, completed using reference TRBV28 and TRBJ2-5, is DVKVTQSSRYLVKRTGEKVFLECVQDMDHENMFWYRQDPGLGLRLIYFSYDVKMKEKGDIPEGYSVSREKKERFSLILESASTNQTSMYLCASTLSGRAETQYFGPGTRLLVL.